This T cell receptor (beta chain) was captured by sequencing in a study of Graves' ophthalmopathy and Graves' hyperthyroidism. The TCR beta CDR3 regions underwent amplification from RNA transcripts. Amplification began with first-round RT-PCR using HTBI primers, then second-round multiplex PCR was performed. Each CDR3 protein is one row after TCRdb ran MiXCR on the multiplex PCR reads. The sample yields about 740,000 distinct CDR3 sequences, roughly 40% seen once. The CDR3 covers 13 residues. Germline V gives CDR1 SGHVS, CDR2 FQNEAQ. The junction had 4 bases not matched to a gene; V was cut back by 4 bases and J by 4 bases. Exclusion covered patients with other autoimmune diseases or uncontrolled infections (as well as pregnancy or lactation).

This TCR derives from an adult man with Graves' ophthalmopathy. The chain links TRBV7-8 to TRBJ2-7; 7 bases are shared with TRBD1. Sequenced input: peripheral blood. CDR3 in amino acids: CASSSNRGYEQYF. CDR3 in DNA: TGTGCCAGCAGCTCGAACAGGGGATACGAGCAGTACTTC.